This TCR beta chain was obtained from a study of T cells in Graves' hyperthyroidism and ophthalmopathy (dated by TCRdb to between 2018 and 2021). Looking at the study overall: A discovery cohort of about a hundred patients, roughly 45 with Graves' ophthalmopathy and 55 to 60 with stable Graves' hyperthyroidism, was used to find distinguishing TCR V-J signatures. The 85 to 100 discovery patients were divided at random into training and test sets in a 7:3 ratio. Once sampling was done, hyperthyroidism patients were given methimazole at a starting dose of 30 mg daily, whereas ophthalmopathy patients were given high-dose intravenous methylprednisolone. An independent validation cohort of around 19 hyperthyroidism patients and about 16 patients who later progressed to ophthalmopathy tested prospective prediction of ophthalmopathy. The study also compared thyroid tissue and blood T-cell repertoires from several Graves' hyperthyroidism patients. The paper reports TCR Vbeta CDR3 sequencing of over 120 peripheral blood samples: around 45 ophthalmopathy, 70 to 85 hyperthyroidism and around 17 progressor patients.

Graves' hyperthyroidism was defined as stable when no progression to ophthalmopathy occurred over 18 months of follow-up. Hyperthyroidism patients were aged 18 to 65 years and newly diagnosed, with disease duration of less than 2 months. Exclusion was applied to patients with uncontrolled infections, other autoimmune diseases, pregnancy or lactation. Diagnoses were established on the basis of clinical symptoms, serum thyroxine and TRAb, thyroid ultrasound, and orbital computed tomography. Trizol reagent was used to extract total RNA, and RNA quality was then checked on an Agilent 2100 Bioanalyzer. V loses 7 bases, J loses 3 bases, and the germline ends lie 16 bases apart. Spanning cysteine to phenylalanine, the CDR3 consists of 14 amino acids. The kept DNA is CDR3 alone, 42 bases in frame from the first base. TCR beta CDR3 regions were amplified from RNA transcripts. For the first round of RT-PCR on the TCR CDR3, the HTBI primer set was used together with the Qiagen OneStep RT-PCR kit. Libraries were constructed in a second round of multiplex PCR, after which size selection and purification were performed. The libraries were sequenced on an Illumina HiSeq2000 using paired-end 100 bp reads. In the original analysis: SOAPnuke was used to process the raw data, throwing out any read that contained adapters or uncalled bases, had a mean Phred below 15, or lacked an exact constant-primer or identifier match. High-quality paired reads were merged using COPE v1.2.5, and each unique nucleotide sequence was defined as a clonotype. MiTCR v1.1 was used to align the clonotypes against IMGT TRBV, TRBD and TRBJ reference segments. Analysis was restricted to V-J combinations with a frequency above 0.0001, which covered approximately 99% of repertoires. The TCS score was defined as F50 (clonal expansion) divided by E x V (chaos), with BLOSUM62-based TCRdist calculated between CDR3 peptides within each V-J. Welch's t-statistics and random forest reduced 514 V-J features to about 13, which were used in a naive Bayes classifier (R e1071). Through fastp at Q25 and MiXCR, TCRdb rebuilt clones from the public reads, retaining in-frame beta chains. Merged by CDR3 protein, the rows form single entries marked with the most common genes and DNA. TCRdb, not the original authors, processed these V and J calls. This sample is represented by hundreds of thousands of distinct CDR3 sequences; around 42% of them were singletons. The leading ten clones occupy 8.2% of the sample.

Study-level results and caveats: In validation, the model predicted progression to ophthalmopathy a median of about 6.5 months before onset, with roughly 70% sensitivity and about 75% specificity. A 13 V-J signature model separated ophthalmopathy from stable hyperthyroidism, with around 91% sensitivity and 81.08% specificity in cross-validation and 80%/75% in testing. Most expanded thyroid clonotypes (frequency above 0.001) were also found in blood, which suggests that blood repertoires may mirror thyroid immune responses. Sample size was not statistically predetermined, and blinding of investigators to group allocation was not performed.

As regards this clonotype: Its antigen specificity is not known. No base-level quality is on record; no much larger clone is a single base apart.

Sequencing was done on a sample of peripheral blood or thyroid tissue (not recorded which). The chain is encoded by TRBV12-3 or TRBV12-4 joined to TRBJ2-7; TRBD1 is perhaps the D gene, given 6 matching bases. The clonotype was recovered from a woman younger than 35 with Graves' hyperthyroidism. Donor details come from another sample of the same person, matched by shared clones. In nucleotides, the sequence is TGTGCCAGCACCGCCAGGGGCCGAGTCTACGAGCAGTACTTC. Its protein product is CASTARGRVYEQYF.